The 21 T cell receptor beta chains in this list originate from one sample, sequenced in a study of human T cells and chemical hapten exposure. Noted time point: pre-sensitization, week 0. Treatment given: therapeutic diphenylcyclopropenone sensitization with weekly scalp DPC. A single record per CDR3 protein comes from TCRdb applying MiXCR to the RACE reads. The table has about 120,000 distinct CDR3 sequences, about 13% seen once. The specimen comprised whole blood, sampled in connection with sensitization to the hapten diphenylcyclopropenone (DPC). The receptors shown here come from a woman between 18 and 30 years old with alopecia areata. Some clones in this sample may be carry-over from other donors' samples.

The table lists this clonotype with many counts. This rearrangement joins TRBV4-3 to TRBJ2-3; D remains unclear. The V and J ends lost 1 base and 2 bases respectively, with 13 bases between them. The CDR3 totals 16 residues. Looked up from germline, CDR1 is LGHNA and CDR2 is YSLEER. The CDR3 DNA sequence: TGCGCCAGCAGCCAAGGTTTCGGGTCGTACACAGATACGCAGTATTTT. Amino acids: CASSQGFGSYTDTQYF.

This clonotype was counted many times. The V gene is TRBV7-7, the J gene TRBJ2-5, with D tentatively TRBD2 (6 bases). Deletions cut 1 base from V and 3 bases from J, with 6 bases between. This CDR3 has 13 amino acids. Germline V gene lookup returns CDR1 SSHAT and CDR2 FNYEAQ (reference sequence). The DNA of the CDR3 is TGTGCCAGCAGCTTAGGACTAGAAGAGACCCAGTACTTC. Translation gives CASSLGLEETQYF.

This clonotype appeared many times. The chain is built from TRBV20-1 and TRBJ1-5, with a possible D match to TRBD1 (6 bases). Trimming removed 3 bases from V and 3 bases from J, with 18 bases in between. The CDR3 has 16 residues. Germline V lookup: CDR1 DFQATT, CDR2 SNEGSKA (reference sequence). CDR3 nucleotides: TGCAGTGCTAGGGGCCCGGGACACCCTATCAATCAGCCCCAGCATTTT. The encoded protein is CSARGPGHPINQPQHF.

This clonotype was recorded a few times. This chain uses TRBV11-2 with TRBJ1-1; D remains unclear. Trimming pared 1 base from V and 0 bases from J, leaving 6 bases between. CDR3 length: 14 amino acids. Germline V gene data show CDR1 as SGHAT and CDR2 as FQNNGV. DNA of the CDR3: TGTGCCAGCAGCTTAGCAGTTTTGAACACTGAAGCTTTCTTT. Amino acids: CASSLAVLNTEAFF.

This clonotype was seen a few times. The chain links TRBV18 to TRBJ1-1; D unresolved. The CDR3 contains 13 residues. Germline values: CDR1 KGHSH, CDR2 LQKENI. The V end was cut by 3 bases, the J end by 6 bases, with 11 bases between. CDR3: CASSPGSDAEAFF. CDR3 coding DNA: TGTGCCAGCTCACCGGGATCAGACGCTGAAGCTTTCTTT.

This clonotype has only a few counts. CDR3 DNA sequence: TGTGCCAGCAGCTTAGAGTTATCAGAACGGAACATTCAGTACTTC. Amino acids: CASSLELSERNIQYF. V is TRBV7-2 and J is TRBJ2-4; D is ambiguous. CDR1 and CDR2 (germline): SGHTA, FQGNSA. The ends were cut back, 1 base at V and 7 bases at J, with 14 bases in the middle. This CDR3 comprises 15 residues.

The chain uses TRBV20-1 and TRBJ2-3, with D possibly TRBD1 on 5 matching bases. The CDR3 contains 12 residues. V was trimmed by 3 bases and J by 7 bases, leaving 11 bases between them. Per the germline V gene, CDR1 is DFQATT and CDR2 is SNEGSKA (reference sequence). The CDR3 reads CSASLRAYTQYF. The CDR3 DNA is TGCAGTGCTAGTCTCAGGGCGTATACGCAGTATTTT.

The chain links TRBV28 to TRBJ1-3; no firm D call. Germline CDR1 and CDR2: MDHEN and SYDVKM. V was shortened by 10 bases and J by 0 bases, with 13 bases between the two germline ends. The CDR3 contains 14 residues. This CDR3 is CATRYGSSGNTIYF. The CDR3 bases are TGTGCCACCCGGTACGGGTCCTCTGGAAACACCATATATTTT.

The chain recombines TRBV29-1 with TRBJ2-2; weak D call: TRBD2 (5 bases). This CDR3 contains 14 residues. The germline V gene encodes CDR1 SQVTM and CDR2 ANQGSEA. V was pared by 4 bases and J by 1 base, with 10 bases between. CDR3 DNA: TGCAGCGTTGTTTTACGGGGGAACACCGGGGAGCTGTTTTTT. Encoded protein: CSVVLRGNTGELFF.

The CDR3 DNA reads TGTGCCATCAGACAGTGGGGCAATCAGCCCCAGCATTTT. This translates into CAIRQWGNQPQHF. This chain connects TRBV10-3 to TRBJ1-5; D is unclear. V was trimmed by 6 bases and J by 2 bases, leaving 8 bases between them. This CDR3 has 13 amino acids. Germline V gene sequence: CDR1 ENHRY, CDR2 SYGVKD.

This clonotype was counted a single time. The chain couples TRBV19 to TRBJ2-3; D gene unclear. CDR3 length equals 14 residues. Germline lookup yields CDR1 LNHDA and CDR2 SQIVND (reference sequence). The germline V and J ends were trimmed by 6 bases and 0 bases, with 10 bases remaining between them. The CDR3 DNA sequence: TGTGCCAGTAGAGTGACGACCAGCACAGATACGCAGTATTTT. Its protein is CASRVTTSTDTQYF.

This clonotype appeared a few times. The chain employs TRBV5-6 and TRBJ1-1, with 9 bases fitting TRBD1. This CDR3 spans 14 amino acids. V trimming: 3 bases; J trimming: 6 bases; junction bases outside the gene matches: 6. Germline V lookup: CDR1 SGHDT, CDR2 YYEEEE. The CDR3 DNA follows: TGTGCCAGCAGCTGGGGGAGGGACAGGGCTGAAGCTTTCTTT. The encoded protein is CASSWGRDRAEAFF.

This clonotype was detected many times. The V gene is TRBV11-2, the J gene TRBJ1-1; D gene uncertain. V was cut by 0 bases and J by 5 bases, with 7 bases left in between. Germline V gene data show CDR1 as SGHAT and CDR2 as FQNNGV. The CDR3 sequence is 13 residues long. For the CDR3, the DNA is TGTGCCAGCAGCTTAGACCGCGAAACTGAAGCTTTCTTT. It yields the protein CASSLDRETEAFF.

This clonotype was picked up many times. The gene calls are TRBV7-9 and TRBJ1-3; D is unclear. With 5 bases removed from V and 3 bases from J, the gap between germline ends came to 5 bases. From germline, CDR1 is SEHNR and CDR2 FQNEAQ (reference sequence). The CDR3 is 12 amino acids. The CDR3 is CASSGLGNTIYF. The CDR3 DNA reads TGTGCCAGCAGCGGGCTTGGAAACACCATATATTTT.

The V gene is TRBV11-2, the J gene TRBJ2-7; possible D gene TRBD1, 6 bases. CDR1 is SGHAT and CDR2 is FQNNGV in the germline V gene. The V and J ends lost 4 bases and 4 bases respectively, with 17 bases between them. The CDR3 totals 15 residues. The CDR3 is CASSYDSSGDYEQYF. The CDR3 bases are TGTGCCAGCAGCTACGACTCCTCAGGGGATTACGAGCAGTACTTC.

This clonotype was seen a handful of times. The V gene is TRBV10-1, the J gene TRBJ2-3, with D unresolved. The germline V gene has CDR1 WNHNN and CDR2 SYGVQD (reference sequence). Trimming pared 0 bases from V and 0 bases from J, leaving 7 bases between. The CDR3 spans 15 residues. The CDR3 region has the DNA TGCGCCAGCAGTGAGTCTAGCCGGAGCACAGATACGCAGTATTTT. Protein product: CASSESSRSTDTQYF.

In this sample, this clonotype turned up a few times. The chain has TRBV4-3 and TRBJ2-1; D is ambiguous. Trimming left V 5 bases short and J 8 bases short, with 13 bases between. The CDR3 extends over 13 amino acids. CDR1 and CDR2 from the germline V gene are LGHNA and YSLEER. The CDR3 region has the DNA TGCGCCAGCAGCGTCCGGGCTGGGGATGAGCAGTTCTTC. This encodes CASSVRAGDEQFF.

This clonotype was seen only a few times. J is TRBJ2-3 and V is TRBV3-1; TRBD2 agrees at 10 bases. The trim removed 3 bases at V and 4 bases at J, leaving 4 bases unmatched. Germline lookup yields CDR1 LGHDT and CDR2 YNNKEL (reference sequence). The CDR3 covers 15 residues. CDR3 coding DNA: TGTGCCAGCAGCCATAGCGGGGGGAGATCAGATACGCAGTATTTT. Protein product: CASSHSGGRSDTQYF.

This clonotype was seen a few times. The chain has TRBV5-6 and TRBJ1-4; D uncertain. V was clipped by 5 bases and J by 7 bases, with 18 bases between them. The CDR3 sequence is 15 residues long. The germline gives CDR1 SGHDT, CDR2 YYEEEE. This CDR3 is CASRKKRVSSEKLFF. In nucleotides, the CDR3 is TGTGCCAGCAGAAAAAAACGAGTTTCGAGTGAAAAACTGTTTTTT.

In this sample, this clonotype turned up a few times. The chain combines TRBV7-9 with TRBJ1-5; D is ambiguous. This CDR3 region has 13 residues. Looked up from germline, CDR1 is SEHNR and CDR2 is FQNEAQ (reference sequence). Between the trimmed V and J ends, which lost 1 base and 12 bases, there was a span of 13 bases. For the CDR3, the DNA is TGTGCCAGCAGCTTAGGCGGCAATCAGTACCAGCATTTT. This gives the protein CASSLGGNQYQHF. Looking up the rest from reference TRBV7-9 and TRBJ1-5 gives the full variable domain: DTGVSQNPRHKITKRGQNVTFRCDPISEHNRLYWYRQTLGQGPEFLTYFQNEAQLEKSRLLSDRFSAERPKGSFSTLEIQRTEQGDSAMYLCASSLGGNQYQHFGDGTRLSIL.

This clonotype was seen only a few times. The J gene is TRBJ1-5, the V gene TRBV7-6; weak D call: TRBD1 (5 bases). Germline V gene lookup returns CDR1 SGHVS and CDR2 FNYEAQ. Trimming shortened V by 0 bases and J by 5 bases, and 11 bases separated the two germline ends. The CDR3 has 15 amino acids. Here the CDR3 reads CASSLAGGGYQPQHF. The CDR3, as DNA: TGTGCCAGCAGCTTAGCCGGGGGGGGATATCAGCCCCAGCATTTT.